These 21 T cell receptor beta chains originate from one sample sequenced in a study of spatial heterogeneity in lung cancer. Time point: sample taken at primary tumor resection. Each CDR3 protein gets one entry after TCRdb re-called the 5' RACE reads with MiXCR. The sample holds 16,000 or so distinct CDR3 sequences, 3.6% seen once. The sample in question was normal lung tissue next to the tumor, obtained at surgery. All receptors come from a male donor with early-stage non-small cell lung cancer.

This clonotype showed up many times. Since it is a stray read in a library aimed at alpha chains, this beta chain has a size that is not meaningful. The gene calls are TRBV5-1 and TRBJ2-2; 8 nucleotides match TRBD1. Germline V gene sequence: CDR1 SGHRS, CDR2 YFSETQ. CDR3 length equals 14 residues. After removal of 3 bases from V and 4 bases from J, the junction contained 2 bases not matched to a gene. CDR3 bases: TGCGCCAGCAGCTGGACAGGGATCACCGGGGAGCTGTTTTTT. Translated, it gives CASSWTGITGELFF. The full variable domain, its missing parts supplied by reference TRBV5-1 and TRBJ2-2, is KAGVTQTPRYLIKTRGQQVTLSCSPISGHRSVSWYQQTPGQGLQFLFEYFSETQRNKGNFPGRFSGRQFSNSRSEMNVSTLELGDSALYLCASSWTGITGELFFGEGSRLTVL.

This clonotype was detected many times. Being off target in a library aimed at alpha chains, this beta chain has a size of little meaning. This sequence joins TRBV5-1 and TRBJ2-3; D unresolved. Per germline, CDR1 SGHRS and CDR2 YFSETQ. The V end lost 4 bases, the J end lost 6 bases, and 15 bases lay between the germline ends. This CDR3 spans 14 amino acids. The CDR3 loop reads CASSRVGVSDTQYF. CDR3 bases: TGCGCCAGCAGCCGGGTCGGTGTATCGGATACGCAGTATTTT.

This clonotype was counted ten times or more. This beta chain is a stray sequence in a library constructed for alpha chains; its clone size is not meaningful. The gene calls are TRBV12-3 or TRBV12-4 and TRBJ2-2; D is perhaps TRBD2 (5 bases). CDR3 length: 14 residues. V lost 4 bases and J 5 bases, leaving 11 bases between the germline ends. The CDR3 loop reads CASSSPPGTGELFF. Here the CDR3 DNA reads TGTGCCAGCAGTTCCCCCCCGGGGACCGGGGAGCTGTTTTTT.

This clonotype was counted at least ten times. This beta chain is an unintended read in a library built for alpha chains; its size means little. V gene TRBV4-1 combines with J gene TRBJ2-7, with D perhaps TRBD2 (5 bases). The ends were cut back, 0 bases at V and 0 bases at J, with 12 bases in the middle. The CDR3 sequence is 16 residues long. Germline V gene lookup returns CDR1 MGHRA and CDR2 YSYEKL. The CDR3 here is CASSQDYPGISYEQYF. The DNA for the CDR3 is TGCGCCAGCAGCCAAGATTATCCGGGGATCTCCTACGAGCAGTACTTC.

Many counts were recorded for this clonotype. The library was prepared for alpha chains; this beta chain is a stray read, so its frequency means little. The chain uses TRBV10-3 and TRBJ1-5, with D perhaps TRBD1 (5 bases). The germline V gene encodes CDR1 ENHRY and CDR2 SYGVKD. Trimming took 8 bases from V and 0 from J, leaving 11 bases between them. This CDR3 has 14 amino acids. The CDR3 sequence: CAIGGGDSNQPQHF. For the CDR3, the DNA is TGTGCCATCGGTGGGGGGGATAGCAATCAGCCCCAGCATTTT.

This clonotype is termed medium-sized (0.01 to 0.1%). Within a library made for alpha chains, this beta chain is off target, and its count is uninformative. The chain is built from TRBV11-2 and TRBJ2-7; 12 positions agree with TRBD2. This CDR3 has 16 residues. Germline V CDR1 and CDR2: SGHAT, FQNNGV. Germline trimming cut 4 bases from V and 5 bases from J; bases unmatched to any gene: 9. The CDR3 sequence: CASSSKSSGRAHEQYF. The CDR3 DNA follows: TGTGCCAGCAGCTCCAAATCTAGCGGGAGGGCCCACGAGCAGTACTTC.

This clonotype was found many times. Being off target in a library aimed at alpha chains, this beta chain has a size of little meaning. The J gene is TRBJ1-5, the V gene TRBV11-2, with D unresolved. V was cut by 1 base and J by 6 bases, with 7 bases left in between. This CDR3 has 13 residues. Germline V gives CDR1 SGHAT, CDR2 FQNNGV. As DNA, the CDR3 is TGTGCCAGCAGCTTAGGTTGGGGTCAGCCCCAGCATTTT. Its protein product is CASSLGWGQPQHF.

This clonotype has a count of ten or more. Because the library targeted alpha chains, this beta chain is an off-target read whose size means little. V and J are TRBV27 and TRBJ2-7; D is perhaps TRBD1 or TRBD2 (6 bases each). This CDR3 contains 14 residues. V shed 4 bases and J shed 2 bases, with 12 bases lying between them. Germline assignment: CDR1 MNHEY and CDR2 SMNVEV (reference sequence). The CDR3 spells CASSSAGEAYEQYF. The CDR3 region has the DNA TGTGCCAGCAGTTCTGCAGGGGAGGCCTACGAGCAGTACTTC.

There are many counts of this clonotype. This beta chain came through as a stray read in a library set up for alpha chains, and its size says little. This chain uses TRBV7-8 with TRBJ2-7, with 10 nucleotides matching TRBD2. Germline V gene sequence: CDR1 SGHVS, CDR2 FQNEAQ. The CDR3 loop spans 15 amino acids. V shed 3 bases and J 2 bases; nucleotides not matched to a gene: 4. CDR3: CASSLTGLAAYEQYF. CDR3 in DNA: TGTGCCAGCAGCTTGACAGGACTAGCGGCCTACGAGCAGTACTTC.

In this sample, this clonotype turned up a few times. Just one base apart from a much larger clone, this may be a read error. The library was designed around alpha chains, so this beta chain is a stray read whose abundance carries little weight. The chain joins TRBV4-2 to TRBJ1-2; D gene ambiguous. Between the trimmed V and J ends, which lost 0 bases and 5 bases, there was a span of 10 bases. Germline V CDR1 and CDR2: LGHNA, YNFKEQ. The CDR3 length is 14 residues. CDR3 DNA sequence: TGTGCCAGCAGCCAAGATCTAACAAAGTATGGCTACACCTTC. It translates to CASSQDLTKYGYTF.

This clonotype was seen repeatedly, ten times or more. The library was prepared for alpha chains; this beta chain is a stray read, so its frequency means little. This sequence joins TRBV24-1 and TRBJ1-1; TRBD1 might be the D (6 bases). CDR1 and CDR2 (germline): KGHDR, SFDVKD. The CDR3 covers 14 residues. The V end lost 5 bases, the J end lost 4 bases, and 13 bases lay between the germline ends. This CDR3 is CATSGKGQGTEAFF. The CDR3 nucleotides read TGTGCCACCAGTGGAAAGGGACAAGGCACTGAAGCTTTCTTT.

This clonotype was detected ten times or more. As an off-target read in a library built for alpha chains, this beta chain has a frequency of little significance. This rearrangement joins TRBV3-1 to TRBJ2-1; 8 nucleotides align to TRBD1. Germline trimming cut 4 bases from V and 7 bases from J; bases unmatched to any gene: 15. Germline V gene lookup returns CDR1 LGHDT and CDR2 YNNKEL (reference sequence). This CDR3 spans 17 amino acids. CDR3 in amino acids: CASSPPTWDRLTNEQFF. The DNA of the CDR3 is TGTGCCAGCAGCCCACCAACCTGGGACAGGCTTACTAATGAGCAGTTCTTC.

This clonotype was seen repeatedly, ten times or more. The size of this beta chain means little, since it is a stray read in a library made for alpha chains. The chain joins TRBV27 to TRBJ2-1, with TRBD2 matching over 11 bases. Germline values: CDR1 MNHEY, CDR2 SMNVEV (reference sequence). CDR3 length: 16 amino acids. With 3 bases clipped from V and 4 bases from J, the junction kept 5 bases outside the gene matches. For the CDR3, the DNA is TGTGCCAGCAGTTTGTACGGGACTAGCGGATACAATGAGCAGTTCTTC. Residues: CASSLYGTSGYNEQFF.

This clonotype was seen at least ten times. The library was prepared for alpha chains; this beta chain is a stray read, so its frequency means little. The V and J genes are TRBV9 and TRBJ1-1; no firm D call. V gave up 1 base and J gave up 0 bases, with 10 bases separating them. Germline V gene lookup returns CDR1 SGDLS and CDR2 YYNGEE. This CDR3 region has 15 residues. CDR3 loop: CASSVSERMNTEAFF. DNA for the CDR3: TGTGCCAGCAGCGTATCTGAGCGTATGAACACTGAAGCTTTCTTT.

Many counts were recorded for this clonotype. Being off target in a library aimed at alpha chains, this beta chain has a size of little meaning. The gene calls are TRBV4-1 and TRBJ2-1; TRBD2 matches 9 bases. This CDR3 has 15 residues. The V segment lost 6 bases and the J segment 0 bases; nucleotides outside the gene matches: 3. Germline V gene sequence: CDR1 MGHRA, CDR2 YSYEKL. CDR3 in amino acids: CASRSSGSSYNEQFF. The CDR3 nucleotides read TGCGCCAGCAGGAGTAGCGGGAGCTCCTACAATGAGCAGTTCTTC.

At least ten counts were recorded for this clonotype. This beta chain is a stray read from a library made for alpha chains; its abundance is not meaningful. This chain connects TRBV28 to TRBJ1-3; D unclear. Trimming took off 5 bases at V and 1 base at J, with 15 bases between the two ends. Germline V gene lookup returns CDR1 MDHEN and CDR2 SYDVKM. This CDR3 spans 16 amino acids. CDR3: CASSTPFPGSGNTIYF. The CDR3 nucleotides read TGTGCCAGCAGTACCCCTTTTCCGGGATCTGGAAACACCATATATTTT.

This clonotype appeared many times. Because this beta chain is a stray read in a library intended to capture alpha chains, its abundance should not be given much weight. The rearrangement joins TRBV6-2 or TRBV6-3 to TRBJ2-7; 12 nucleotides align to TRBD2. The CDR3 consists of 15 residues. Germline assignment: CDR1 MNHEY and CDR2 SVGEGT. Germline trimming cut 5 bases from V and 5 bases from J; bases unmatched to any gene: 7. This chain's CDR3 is CASSRLAGAQNEQYF. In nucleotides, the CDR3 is TGTGCCAGCAGTAGACTAGCGGGAGCTCAGAACGAGCAGTACTTC.

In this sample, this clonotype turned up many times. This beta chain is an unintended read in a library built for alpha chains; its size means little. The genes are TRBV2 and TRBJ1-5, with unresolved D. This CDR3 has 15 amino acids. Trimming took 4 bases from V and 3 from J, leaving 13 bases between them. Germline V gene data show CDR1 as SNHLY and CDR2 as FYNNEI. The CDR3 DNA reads TGTGCCAGCAGTGCGGCAATAGCTTCCAATCAGCCCCAGCATTTT. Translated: CASSAAIASNQPQHF.

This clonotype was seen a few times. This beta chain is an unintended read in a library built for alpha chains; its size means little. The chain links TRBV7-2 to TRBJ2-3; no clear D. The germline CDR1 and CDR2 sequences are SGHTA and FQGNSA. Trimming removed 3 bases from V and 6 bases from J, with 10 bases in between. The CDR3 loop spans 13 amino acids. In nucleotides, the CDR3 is TGTGCCAGCAGCTTTAGGTCTTACGATACGCAGTATTTT. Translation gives CASSFRSYDTQYF.

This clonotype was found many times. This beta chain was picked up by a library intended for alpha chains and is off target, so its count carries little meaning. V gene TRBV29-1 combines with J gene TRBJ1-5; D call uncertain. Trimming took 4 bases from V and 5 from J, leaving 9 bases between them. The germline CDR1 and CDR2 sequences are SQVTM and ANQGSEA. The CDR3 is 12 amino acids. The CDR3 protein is CSVGSVDQPQHF. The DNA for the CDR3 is TGCAGCGTTGGCAGTGTGGATCAGCCCCAGCATTTT.

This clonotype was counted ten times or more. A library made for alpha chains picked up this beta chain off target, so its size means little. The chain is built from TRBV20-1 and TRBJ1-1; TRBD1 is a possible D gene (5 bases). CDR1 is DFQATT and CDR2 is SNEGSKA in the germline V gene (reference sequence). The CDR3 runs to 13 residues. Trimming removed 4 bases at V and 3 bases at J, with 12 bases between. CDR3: CSAIIGADTEAFF. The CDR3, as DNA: TGCAGTGCTATTATAGGGGCGGACACTGAAGCTTTCTTT.